This TCR beta chain was observed in a study of blood T cell repertoires in COVID-19. V gave up 4 bases and J gave up 8 bases; unmatched junction bases: 8. The CDR3 totals 15 residues. Germline V lookup: CDR1 MNHEY, CDR2 SMNVEV (reference sequence). Residents of approximately 25 US areas, aged about 18 to 89 years, made up the participants. Participant-given clinical history determined each cohort assignment. TCRdb's table, derived via immunoSEQ multiplex PCR, lists solely in-frame clones and lacks some. The sample comprises about 300,000 clones, around 86% of which are singletons, and 3.5% to 4.5% rests with the top ten.

The chain recombines TRBV27 with TRBJ1-4, with 9 positions matching TRBD1. This TCR came from a man aged 25 to 40 who had recovered from COVID-19. Material for sequencing was PBMCs or T cells enriched from blood (not recorded which). This CDR3 is CASSSTGGRVEKLFF. The CDR3 DNA sequence: TGTGCCAGCAGTTCAACAGGGGGCAGAGTGGAAAAACTGTTTTTT.